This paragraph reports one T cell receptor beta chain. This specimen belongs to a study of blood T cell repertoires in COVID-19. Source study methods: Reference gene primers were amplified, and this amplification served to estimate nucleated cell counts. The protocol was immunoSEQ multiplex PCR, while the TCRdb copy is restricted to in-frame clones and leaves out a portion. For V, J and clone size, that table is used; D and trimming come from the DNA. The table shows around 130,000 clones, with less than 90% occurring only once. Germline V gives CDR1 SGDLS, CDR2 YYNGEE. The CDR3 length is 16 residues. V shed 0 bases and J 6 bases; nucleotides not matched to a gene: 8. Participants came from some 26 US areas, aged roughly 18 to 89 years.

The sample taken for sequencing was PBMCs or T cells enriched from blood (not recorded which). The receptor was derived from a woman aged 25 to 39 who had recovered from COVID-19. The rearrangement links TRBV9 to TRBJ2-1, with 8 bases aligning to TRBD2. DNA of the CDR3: TGTGCCAGCAGCGTAGGGCCAGCGGGAGTGAGCAATGAGCAGTTCTTC. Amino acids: CASSVGPAGVSNEQFF.